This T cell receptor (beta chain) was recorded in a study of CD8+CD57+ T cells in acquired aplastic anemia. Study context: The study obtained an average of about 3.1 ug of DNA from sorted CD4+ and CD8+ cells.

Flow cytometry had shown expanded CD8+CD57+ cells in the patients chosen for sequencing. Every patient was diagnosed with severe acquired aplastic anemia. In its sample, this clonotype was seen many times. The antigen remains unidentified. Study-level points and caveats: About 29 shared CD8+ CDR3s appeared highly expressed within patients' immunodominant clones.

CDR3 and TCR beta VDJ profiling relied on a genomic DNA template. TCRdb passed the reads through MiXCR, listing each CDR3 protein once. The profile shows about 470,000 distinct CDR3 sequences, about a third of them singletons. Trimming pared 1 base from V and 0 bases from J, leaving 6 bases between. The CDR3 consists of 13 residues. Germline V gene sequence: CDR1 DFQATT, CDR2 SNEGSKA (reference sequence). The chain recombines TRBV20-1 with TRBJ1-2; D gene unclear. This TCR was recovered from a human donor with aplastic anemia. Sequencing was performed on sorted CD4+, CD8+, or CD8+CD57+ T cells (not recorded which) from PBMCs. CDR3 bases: TGCAGTGCTAGAGTCCGATCTAACTATGGCTACACCTTC. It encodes CSARVRSNYGYTF.